The following is a T cell receptor beta chain sequence with its context. The sample originates from a study of blood T cell repertoires in COVID-19. This CDR3 region has 20 residues. Looked up from germline, CDR1 is MDHEN and CDR2 is SYDVKM. V lost 6 bases and J lost 6; bases outside the gene matches: 23. Participant ages covered roughly 18 to 89 years across 25 or so US areas. Self-reported history from a screening survey and questionnaire set each donor's cohort. Sequencing was performed with immunoSEQ multiplex PCR; in TCRdb, only in-frame clones are kept and a portion is missing. The sample consists of 290,000 or so clones, around nine tenths of them appearing once.

The source of this sequence is a woman aged 18-29 years who had recovered from COVID-19. The sample comprised PBMCs or T cells enriched from blood (not recorded which). This rearrangement joins TRBV28 to TRBJ2-1; 10 nucleotides align to TRBD1. CDR3 nucleotide sequence: TGTGCCAGCAGCGTGACAGGGGGCTCATTCCATGGGGCCGGTCGCAATGAGCAGTTCTTC. Translating gives CASSVTGGSFHGAGRNEQFF.